The following is a T cell receptor (beta chain) sequence with its context. What it recognizes is unknown. The V gene's germline CDR1 is KGHSH and CDR2 LQKENI. The V and J ends lost 2 bases and 9 bases respectively, with 11 bases between them. This CDR3 is 13 amino acids long. The sample comes from a study of chemoradiotherapy in HPV16-positive cancers. Study details: Candidate HPV-specific clones and shared TCR motifs came from a couple of HPV16-positive patients. Study-wide findings and caveats: Only a couple of HPV16-positive patients supplied the functional HPV-specificity definition. Non-HPV-specific T cells did not expand in tumors during treatment, whereas candidate HPV-specific clones and E7-related motifs did.

Libraries were prepared by immunoSEQ multiplex PCR; TCRdb keeps only in-frame clonotypes and omits some of them. The repertoire holds 30,000 to 40,000 clones, around 80% seen once, with 3.5% to 4.5% in the top ten. Repeated repertoire sampling spanned the course of chemoradiotherapy. The material sequenced was blood, taken from a patient who underwent chemoradiotherapy. This TCR came from a human donor with HPV-associated anogenital cancer. The chain links TRBV18 to TRBJ2-1; the D gene is possibly TRBD2 (5 bases). CDR3 DNA: TGTGCCAGCTCACCAACTGGGAGTTCTGAGCAGTTCTTC. It codes for CASSPTGSSEQFF. The full variable domain, completed using reference TRBV18 and TRBJ2-1, is NAGVMQNPRHLVRRRGQEARLRCSPMKGHSHVYWYRQLPEEGLKFMVYLQKENIIDESGMPKERFSAEFPKEGPSILRIQQVVRGDSAAYFCASSPTGSSEQFFGPGTRLTVL.